The TCR beta chain described here comes from a study of CD8 T cells in ankylosing spondylitis. Notes on the study in general: For ankylosing spondylitis blood, a TCR beta motif of several highly homologous variants appeared characteristic. According to the report, clones linked to the disease were significantly enriched in matched synovial fluid samples taken from ankylosing spondylitis patients. Past research had described some motif variants in reactive arthritis synovial fluid and blood.

Germline V CDR1 and CDR2: DFQATT, SNEGSKA (reference sequence). Trimming removed 3 bases at V and 2 bases at J, with 13 bases between. The CDR3 runs 15 residues. As regards this clonotype: The antigen is not known.

TCRdb re-called the 5' RACE reads with MiXCR, one entry per CDR3 protein. The table records some 130,000 distinct CDR3 sequences, roughly 11% of them present only once. This chain uses TRBV20-1 with TRBJ2-2; D not resolved. The clonotype originates from a female donor with ankylosing spondylitis or in good health (not recorded which). Sequences were obtained from blood, either unsorted or a sorted T cell fraction (not recorded which). The CDR3 protein is CSASGESSNTGELFF. The CDR3 DNA sequence: TGCAGTGCTAGCGGCGAGTCTTCTAACACCGGGGAGCTGTTTTTT.